This entry concerns a single TCR beta chain. What it binds is unknown. Together with a sample-barcoded 5' primer, a J-beta primer mix was included in a second PCR lasting about 7 to 11 cycles. Via MiXCR, TCRdb re-called the 5' RACE reads, giving one row per CDR3 protein. The sample yields about 780,000 distinct CDR3 sequences, about a quarter seen once. CDR1 is SQVTM, CDR2 ANQGSEA, per germline. V lost 6 bases, J lost 0 bases, and 13 bases lay in between. The CDR3 spans 14 residues. These data originate in a study of blood T cells in healthy people across ages. Study-level findings and limits: Naive T cell percentage strongly correlated with TCR beta diversity.

Separately, the same data were catalogued under a study of T cells of mothers and their children. This second report adds: Samples were provided by three healthy Caucasian mothers and their six children.

The receptor was isolated from a boy under 18 in good health. This rearrangement joins TRBV29-1 to TRBJ2-3; no clear D. The sample taken for sequencing was blood. The chain's CDR3 is CSVEKGISTDTQYF. The CDR3 bases are TGCAGCGTGGAAAAGGGTATAAGCACAGATACGCAGTATTTT.